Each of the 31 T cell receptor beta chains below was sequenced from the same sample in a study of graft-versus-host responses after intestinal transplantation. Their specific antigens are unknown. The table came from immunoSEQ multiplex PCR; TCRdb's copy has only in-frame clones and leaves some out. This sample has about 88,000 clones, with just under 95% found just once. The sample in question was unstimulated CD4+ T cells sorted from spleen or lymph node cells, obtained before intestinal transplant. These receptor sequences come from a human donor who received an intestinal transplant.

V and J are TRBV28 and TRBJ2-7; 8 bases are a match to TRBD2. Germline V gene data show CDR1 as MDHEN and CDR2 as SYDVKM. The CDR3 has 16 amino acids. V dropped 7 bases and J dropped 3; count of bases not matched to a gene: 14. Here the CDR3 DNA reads TGTGCCAGCAAACACGGGGGGGGCGGAACATTCTACGAGCAGTACTTC. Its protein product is CASKHGGGGTFYEQYF.

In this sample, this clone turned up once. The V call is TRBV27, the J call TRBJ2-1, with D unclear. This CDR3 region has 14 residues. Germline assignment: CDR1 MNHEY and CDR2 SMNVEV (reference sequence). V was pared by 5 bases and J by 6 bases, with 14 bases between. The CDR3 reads CASSLNLDSNEQFF. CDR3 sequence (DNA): TGTGCCAGCAGTCTCAATCTAGACTCCAATGAGCAGTTCTTC.

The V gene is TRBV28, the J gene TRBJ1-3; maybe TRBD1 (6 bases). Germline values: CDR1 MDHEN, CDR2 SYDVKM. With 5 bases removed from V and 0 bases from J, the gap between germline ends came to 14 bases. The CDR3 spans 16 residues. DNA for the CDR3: TGTGCCAGCAGTAATTCAGGGGCAAGCTCTGGAAACACCATATATTTT. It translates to CASSNSGASSGNTIYF.

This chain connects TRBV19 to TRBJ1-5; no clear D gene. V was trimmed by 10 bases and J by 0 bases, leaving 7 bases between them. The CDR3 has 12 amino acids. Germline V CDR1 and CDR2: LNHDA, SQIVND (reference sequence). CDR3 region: CATDHSNQPQHF. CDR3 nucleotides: TGTGCCACCGACCATAGCAATCAGCCCCAGCATTTT. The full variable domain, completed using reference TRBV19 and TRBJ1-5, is DGGITQSPKYLFRKEGQNVTLSCEQNLNHDAMYWYRQDPGQGLRLIYYSQIVNDFQKGDIAEGYSVSREKKESFPLTVTSAQKNPTAFYLCATDHSNQPQHFGDGTRLSIL.

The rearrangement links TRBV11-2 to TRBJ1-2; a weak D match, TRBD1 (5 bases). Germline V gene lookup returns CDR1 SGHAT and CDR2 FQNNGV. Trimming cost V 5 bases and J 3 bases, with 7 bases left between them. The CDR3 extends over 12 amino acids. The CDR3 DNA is TGTGCCAGCAGCCGGGGGTACTATGGCTACACCTTC. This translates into CASSRGYYGYTF.

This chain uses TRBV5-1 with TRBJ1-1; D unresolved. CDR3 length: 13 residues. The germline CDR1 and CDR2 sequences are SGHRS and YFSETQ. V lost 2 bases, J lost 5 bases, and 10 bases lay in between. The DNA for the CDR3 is TGCGCCAGCAGCTTCGGTTCATGGACTGAAGCTTTCTTT. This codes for CASSFGSWTEAFF.

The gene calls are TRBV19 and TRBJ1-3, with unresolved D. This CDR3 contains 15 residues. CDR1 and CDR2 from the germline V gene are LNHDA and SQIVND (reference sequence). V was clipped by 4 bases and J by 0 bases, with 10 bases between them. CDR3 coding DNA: TGTGCCAGTAGTACTGCGAGTGACTCTGGAAACACCATATATTTT. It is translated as CASSTASDSGNTIYF.

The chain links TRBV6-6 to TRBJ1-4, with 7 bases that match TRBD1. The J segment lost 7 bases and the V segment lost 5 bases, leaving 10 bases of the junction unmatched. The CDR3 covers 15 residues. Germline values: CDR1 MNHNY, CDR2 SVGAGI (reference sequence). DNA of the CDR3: TGTGCCAGCAGTCCCCAGACAGGGTGGGGTGAAAAACTGTTTTTT. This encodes CASSPQTGWGEKLFF.

The CDR3 bases are TGTGCCAGCAGCTCCGAGTTCGGGGAGCTGTTTTTT. Translated: CASSSEFGELFF. This rearrangement joins TRBV7-9 to TRBJ2-2; D gene unclear. V shed 4 bases and J shed 7 bases, with 7 bases lying between them. Germline CDR1 and CDR2: SEHNR and FQNEAQ (reference sequence). This CDR3 has 12 amino acids.

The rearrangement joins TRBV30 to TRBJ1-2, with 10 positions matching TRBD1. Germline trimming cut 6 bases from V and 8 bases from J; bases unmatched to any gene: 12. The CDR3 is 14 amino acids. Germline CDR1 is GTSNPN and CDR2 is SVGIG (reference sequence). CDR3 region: CACPSGTGDVGYTF. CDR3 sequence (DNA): TGTGCCTGCCCCTCCGGGACAGGGGACGTGGGCTACACCTTC.

CDR3 sequence (DNA): TGTGCCAGCTCATCGCTAGCGTATACGAACACCGGGGAGCTGTTTTTT. Its protein is CASSSLAYTNTGELFF. J is TRBJ2-2 and V is TRBV18; D is perhaps TRBD2 (6 bases). From germline, CDR1 is KGHSH and CDR2 LQKENI. This CDR3 comprises 16 residues. Trimming removed 5 bases from V and 0 bases from J, with 13 bases in between.

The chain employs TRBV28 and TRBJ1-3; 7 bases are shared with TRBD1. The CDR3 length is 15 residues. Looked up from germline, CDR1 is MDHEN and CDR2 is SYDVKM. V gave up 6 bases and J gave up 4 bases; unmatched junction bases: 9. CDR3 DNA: TGTGCCAGCAGCCAGGGACAGATAATAGGAAACACCATATATTTT. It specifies CASSQGQIIGNTIYF.

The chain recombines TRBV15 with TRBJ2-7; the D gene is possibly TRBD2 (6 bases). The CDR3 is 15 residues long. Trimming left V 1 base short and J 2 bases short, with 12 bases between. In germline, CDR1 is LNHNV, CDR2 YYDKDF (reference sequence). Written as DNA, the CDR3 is TGTGCCACCAGCAGAGGCCGGGACTCCCCCTACGAGCAGTACTTC. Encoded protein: CATSRGRDSPYEQYF.

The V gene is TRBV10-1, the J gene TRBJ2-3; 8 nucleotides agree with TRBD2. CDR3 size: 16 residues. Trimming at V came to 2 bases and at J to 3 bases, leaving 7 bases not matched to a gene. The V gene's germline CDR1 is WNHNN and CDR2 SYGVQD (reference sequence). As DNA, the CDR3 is TGCGCCAGCAGTGAGGGCAGCGGGAGCGGTACAGATACGCAGTATTTT. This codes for CASSEGSGSGTDTQYF.

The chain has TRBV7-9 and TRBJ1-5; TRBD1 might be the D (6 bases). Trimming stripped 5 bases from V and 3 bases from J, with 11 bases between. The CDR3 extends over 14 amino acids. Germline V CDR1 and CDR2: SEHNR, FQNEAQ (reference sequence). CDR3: CASSPQGVNQPQHF. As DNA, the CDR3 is TGTGCCAGCAGCCCACAGGGTGTCAATCAGCCCCAGCATTTT.

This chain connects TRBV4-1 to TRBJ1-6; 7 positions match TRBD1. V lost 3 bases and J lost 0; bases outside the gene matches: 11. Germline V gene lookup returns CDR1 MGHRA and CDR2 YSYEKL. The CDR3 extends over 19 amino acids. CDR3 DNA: TGCGCCAGCAGCCACAACAGGGGAGTGATTGGCTCCTATAATTCACCCCTCCACTTT. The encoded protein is CASSHNRGVIGSYNSPLHF.

CDR3 in amino acids: CARSGEGAGEYEQYF. The CDR3 nucleotides are TGTGCCAGAAGCGGAGAGGGAGCGGGAGAGTACGAGCAGTACTTC. The chain couples TRBV7-9 to TRBJ2-7, with 8 bases fitting TRBD2. The trim removed 9 bases at V and 4 bases at J, leaving 14 bases unmatched. The CDR3 is 15 amino acids. Germline V gene data show CDR1 as SEHNR and CDR2 as FQNEAQ (reference sequence).

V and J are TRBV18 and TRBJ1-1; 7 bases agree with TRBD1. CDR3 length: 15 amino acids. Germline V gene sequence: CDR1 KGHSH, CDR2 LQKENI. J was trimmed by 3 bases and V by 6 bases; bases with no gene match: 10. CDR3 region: CASSLSGQGDTEAFF. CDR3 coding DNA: TGTGCCAGCTCCCTGAGTGGGCAGGGGGACACTGAAGCTTTCTTT.

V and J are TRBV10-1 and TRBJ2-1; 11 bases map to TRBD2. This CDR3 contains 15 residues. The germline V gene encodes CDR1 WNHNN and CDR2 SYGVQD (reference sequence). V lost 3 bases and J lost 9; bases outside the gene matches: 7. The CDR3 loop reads CASSDVLAGAREQFF. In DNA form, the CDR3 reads TGCGCCAGCAGTGATGTACTAGCGGGAGCTCGTGAGCAGTTCTTC.

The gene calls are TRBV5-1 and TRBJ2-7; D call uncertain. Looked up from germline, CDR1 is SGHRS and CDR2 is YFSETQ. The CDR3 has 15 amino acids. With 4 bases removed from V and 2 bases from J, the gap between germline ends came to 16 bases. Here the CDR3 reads CASSPPALNPYEQYF. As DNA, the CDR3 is TGCGCCAGCAGCCCGCCGGCGCTAAACCCCTACGAGCAGTACTTC. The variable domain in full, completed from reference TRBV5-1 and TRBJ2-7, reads KAGVTQTPRYLIKTRGQQVTLSCSPISGHRSVSWYQQTPGQGLQFLFEYFSETQRNKGNFPGRFSGRQFSNSRSEMNVSTLELGDSALYLCASSPPALNPYEQYFGPGTRLTVT.

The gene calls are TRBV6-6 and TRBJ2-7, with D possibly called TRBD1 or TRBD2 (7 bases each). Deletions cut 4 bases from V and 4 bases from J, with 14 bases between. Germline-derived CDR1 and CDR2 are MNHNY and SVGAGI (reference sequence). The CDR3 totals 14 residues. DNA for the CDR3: TGTGCCAGCAGTTCGGACAGGCGGGGGTACGAGCAGTACTTC. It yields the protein CASSSDRRGYEQYF.

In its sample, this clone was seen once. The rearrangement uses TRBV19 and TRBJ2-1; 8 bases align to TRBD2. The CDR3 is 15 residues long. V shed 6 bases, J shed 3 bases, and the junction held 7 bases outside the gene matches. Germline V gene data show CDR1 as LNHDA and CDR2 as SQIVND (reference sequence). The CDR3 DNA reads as TGTGCCAGTAGAACCGGGACTAGGAACTACAATGAGCAGTTCTTC. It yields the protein CASRTGTRNYNEQFF.

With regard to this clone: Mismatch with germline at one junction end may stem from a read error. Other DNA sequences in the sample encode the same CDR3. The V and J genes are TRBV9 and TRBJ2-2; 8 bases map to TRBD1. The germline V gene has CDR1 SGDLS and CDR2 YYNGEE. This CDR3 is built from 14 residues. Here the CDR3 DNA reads TGCGCCAGCAGCGTGAGGACAGGGCACGGGGAGCTGTTTTTT. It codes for CASSVRTGHGELFF.

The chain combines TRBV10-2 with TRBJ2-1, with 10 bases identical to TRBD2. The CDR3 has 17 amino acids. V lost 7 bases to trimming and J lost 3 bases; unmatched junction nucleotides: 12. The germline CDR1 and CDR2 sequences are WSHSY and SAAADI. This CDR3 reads CASIGLAAGTGYNEQFF. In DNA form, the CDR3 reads TGCGCCAGCATTGGACTAGCGGCCGGGACGGGCTACAATGAGCAGTTCTTC.

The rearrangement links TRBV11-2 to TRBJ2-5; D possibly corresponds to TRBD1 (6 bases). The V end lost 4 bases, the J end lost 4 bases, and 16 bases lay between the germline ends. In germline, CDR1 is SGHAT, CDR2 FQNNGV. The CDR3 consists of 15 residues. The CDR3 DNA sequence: TGTGCCAGCAGCTCCCCTGCAGGGGTTCGAGAGACCCAGTACTTC. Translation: CASSSPAGVRETQYF. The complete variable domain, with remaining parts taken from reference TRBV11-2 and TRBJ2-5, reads EAGVAQSPRYKIIEKRQSVAFWCNPISGHATLYWYQQILGQGPKLLIQFQNNGVVDDSQLPKDRFSAERLKGVDSTLKIQPAKLEDSAVYLCASSSPAGVRETQYFGPGTRLLVL.

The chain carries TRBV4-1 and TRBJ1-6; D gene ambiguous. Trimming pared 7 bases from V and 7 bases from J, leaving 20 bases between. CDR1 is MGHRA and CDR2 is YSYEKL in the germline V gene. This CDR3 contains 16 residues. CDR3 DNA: TGCGCCAGCACCCCTCAAGTGGGAGCGGAGAATTCACCCCTCCACTTT. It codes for CASTPQVGAENSPLHF.

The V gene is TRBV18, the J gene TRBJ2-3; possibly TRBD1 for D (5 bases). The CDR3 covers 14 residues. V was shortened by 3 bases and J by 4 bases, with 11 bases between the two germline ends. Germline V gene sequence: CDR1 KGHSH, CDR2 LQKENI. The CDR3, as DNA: TGTGCCAGCTCACCGGGCAGGGCTTCAGATACGCAGTATTTT. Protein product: CASSPGRASDTQYF.

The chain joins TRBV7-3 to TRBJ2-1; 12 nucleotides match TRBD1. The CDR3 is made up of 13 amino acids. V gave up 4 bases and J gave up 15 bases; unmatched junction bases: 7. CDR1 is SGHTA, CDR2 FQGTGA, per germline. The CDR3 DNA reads TGTGCCAGCAGCTCGGGACAGGGGGCATCGATGTTCTTC. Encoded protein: CASSSGQGASMFF. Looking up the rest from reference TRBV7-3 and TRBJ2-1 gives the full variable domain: GAGVSQTPSNKVTEKGKYVELRCDPISGHTALYWYRQSLGQGPEFLIYFQGTGAADDSGLPNDRFFAVRPEGSVSTLKIQRTERGDSAVYLCASSSGQGASMFFGPGTRLTVL.

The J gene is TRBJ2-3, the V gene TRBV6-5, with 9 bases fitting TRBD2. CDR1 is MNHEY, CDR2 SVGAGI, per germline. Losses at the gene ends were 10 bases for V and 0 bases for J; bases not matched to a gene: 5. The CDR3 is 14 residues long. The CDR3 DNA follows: TGTGCCACCCCTAGCGGGACTAGCACAGATACGCAGTATTTT. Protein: CATPSGTSTDTQYF.

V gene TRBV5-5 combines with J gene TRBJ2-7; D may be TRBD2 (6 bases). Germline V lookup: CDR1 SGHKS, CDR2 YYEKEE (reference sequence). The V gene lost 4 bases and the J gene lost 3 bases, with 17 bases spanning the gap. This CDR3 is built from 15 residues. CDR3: CASSHAVGTHYEQYF. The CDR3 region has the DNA TGTGCCAGCAGCCACGCAGTAGGGACTCACTACGAGCAGTACTTC.

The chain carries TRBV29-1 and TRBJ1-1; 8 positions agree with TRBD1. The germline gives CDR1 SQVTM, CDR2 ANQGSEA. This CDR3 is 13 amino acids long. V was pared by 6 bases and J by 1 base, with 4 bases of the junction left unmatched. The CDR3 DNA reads TGCAGCGTCCGGACAGGGTGGAACACTGAAGCTTTCTTT. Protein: CSVRTGWNTEAFF.